Listed below are T cell receptor beta chains from one sample, sequenced in a study of CD8+ T cells in alopecia areata. Profiled with immunoSEQ multiplex PCR; TCRdb holds only in-frame clones, not every one. Here the sample spans around 120,000 clones, roughly 50% being singletons. Sequencing was performed on CD8+ T cells sorted from blood, taken at week 4, from a patient treated with tofacitinib. The receptors originated from a human donor with alopecia areata. CDR3s include the opening cysteine and the closing phenylalanine or tryptophan. Fields, in order: CDR3 protein, CDR3 DNA, V gene, clone size, CDR3 length, D gene, J gene. The D gene is left open where the match is weak. Some rows have no size entry. The others give once, few or many, or a class for an expanded clone.

cdr3_aa: CASSVETPTDTQYF
cdr3_nt: TGTGCCAGCAGCGTCGAAACCCCTACAGATACGCAGTATTTT
v_call: TRBV9
clone_size: few
cdr3_length: 14
d_call: NA
j_call: TRBJ2-3

cdr3_aa: CASSQGVNTEAFF
cdr3_nt: TGTGCCAGTAGTCAGGGGGTGAACACTGAAGCTTTCTTT
v_call: TRBV19
clone_size: NA
cdr3_length: 13
d_call: TRBD1
j_call: TRBJ1-1

cdr3_aa: CAWSAGTGGVQPQHF
cdr3_nt: TGTGCCTGGAGTGCGGGGACAGGGGGGGTTCAGCCCCAGCATTTT
v_call: TRBV30
clone_size: NA
cdr3_length: 15
d_call: TRBD1
j_call: TRBJ1-5

cdr3_aa: CASSQTGGNQPQHF
cdr3_nt: TGTGCCAGCAGCCAGACAGGGGGTAATCAGCCCCAGCATTTT
v_call: TRBV7-9
clone_size: NA
cdr3_length: 14
d_call: TRBD1
j_call: TRBJ1-5

cdr3_aa: CASSSGQGLSEQYF
cdr3_nt: TGTGCCAGCAGTTCAGGACAGGGACTGAGCGAGCAGTACTTC
v_call: TRBV28
clone_size: NA
cdr3_length: 14
d_call: TRBD1
j_call: TRBJ2-7

cdr3_aa: CASKRGSEEHEQFF
cdr3_nt: TGTGCCAGCAAGAGGGGAAGCGAGGAGCATGAGCAGTTCTTC
v_call: TRBV7-7
clone_size: NA
cdr3_length: 14
d_call: NA
j_call: TRBJ2-1

cdr3_aa: CATSTDTRGSSTDTQYF
cdr3_nt: TGTGCCACCAGTACCGATACTCGGGGGTCAAGCACAGATACGCAGTATTTT
v_call: TRBV15
clone_size: NA
cdr3_length: 17
d_call: NA
j_call: TRBJ2-3

cdr3_aa: CASSYLAEGNYNEQFF
cdr3_nt: TGTGCCAGCAGTTACCTCGCCGAGGGCAACTACAATGAGCAGTTCTTC
v_call: TRBV6-5
clone_size: NA
cdr3_length: 16
d_call: NA
j_call: TRBJ2-1

cdr3_aa: CSVVNTRAGEQYF
cdr3_nt: TGCAGCGTCGTGAACACTCGCGCCGGCGAGCAGTACTTC
v_call: TRBV29-1
clone_size: few
cdr3_length: 13
d_call: NA
j_call: TRBJ2-7

cdr3_aa: CASGRFGTAEGEKLFF
cdr3_nt: TGTGCTAGTGGTCGATTTGGAACCGCGGAGGGTGAAAAACTGTTTTTT
v_call: TRBV12-5
clone_size: NA
cdr3_length: 16
d_call: NA
j_call: TRBJ1-4

cdr3_aa: CSVEGTYTGELFF
cdr3_nt: TGCAGCGTCGAGGGAACTTATACCGGGGAGCTGTTTTTT
v_call: TRBV29-1
clone_size: once
cdr3_length: 13
d_call: NA
j_call: TRBJ2-2

cdr3_aa: CASRMLAGYNEQFF
cdr3_nt: TGTGCTAGCAGAATGCTAGCGGGTTACAATGAGCAGTTCTTC
v_call: TRBV7-7
clone_size: few
cdr3_length: 14
d_call: TRBD2
j_call: TRBJ2-1

cdr3_aa: CASVGYPNTEAFF
cdr3_nt: TGTGCTAGTGTTGGGTACCCAAACACTGAAGCTTTCTTT
v_call: TRBV12-5
clone_size: few
cdr3_length: 13
d_call: NA
j_call: TRBJ1-1

cdr3_aa: CASSLSPQETQYF
cdr3_nt: TGTGCCAGCAGCTTAAGCCCCCAAGAGACCCAGTACTTC
v_call: TRBV13
clone_size: NA
cdr3_length: 13
d_call: NA
j_call: TRBJ2-5

cdr3_aa: CAWEPGQEETQYF
cdr3_nt: TGTGCCTGGGAGCCGGGACAGGAAGAGACCCAGTACTTC
v_call: TRBV30
clone_size: NA
cdr3_length: 13
d_call: TRBD1
j_call: TRBJ2-5

cdr3_aa: CASSQVDKVSGRSPLHF
cdr3_nt: TGCGCCAGCAGCCAAGTCGATAAGGTGTCGGGTCGGTCACCCCTCCACTTT
v_call: TRBV4-1
clone_size: NA
cdr3_length: 17
d_call: NA
j_call: TRBJ1-6

cdr3_aa: CASSQDRQYNSPLHF
cdr3_nt: TGCGCCAGCAGCCAAGATAGACAGTATAATTCACCCCTCCACTTT
v_call: TRBV4-1
clone_size: NA
cdr3_length: 15
d_call: NA
j_call: TRBJ1-6

cdr3_aa: CASTRAGDNQPQHF
cdr3_nt: TGTGCCAGCACCAGGGCAGGGGATAATCAGCCCCAGCATTTT
v_call: TRBV7-9
clone_size: NA
cdr3_length: 14
d_call: NA
j_call: TRBJ1-5

cdr3_aa: CSVFRHDRDPEAFF
cdr3_nt: TGCAGCGTTTTTCGCCACGATAGGGACCCCGAAGCTTTCTTT
v_call: TRBV29-1
clone_size: NA
cdr3_length: 14
d_call: NA
j_call: TRBJ1-1

cdr3_aa: CSVLGPGTPYGYTF
cdr3_nt: TGCAGCGTCCTAGGGCCGGGGACACCCTATGGCTACACCTTC
v_call: TRBV29-1
clone_size: few
cdr3_length: 14
d_call: NA
j_call: TRBJ1-2

cdr3_aa: CAWSVDGMNTEAFF
cdr3_nt: TGTGCCTGGAGTGTAGACGGTATGAACACTGAAGCTTTCTTT
v_call: TRBV30
clone_size: NA
cdr3_length: 14
d_call: NA
j_call: TRBJ1-1

cdr3_aa: CATSSNNEKLFF
cdr3_nt: TGTGCCACCAGCAGCAATAATGAAAAACTGTTTTTT
v_call: TRBV15
clone_size: NA
cdr3_length: 12
d_call: NA
j_call: TRBJ1-4

cdr3_aa: CASSELAVQETQYF
cdr3_nt: TGTGCCAGCAGTGAACTAGCGGTCCAAGAGACCCAGTACTTC
v_call: TRBV2
clone_size: NA
cdr3_length: 14
d_call: TRBD2
j_call: TRBJ2-5

cdr3_aa: CASSSSGTADYEQYF
cdr3_nt: TGTGCCAGCAGCTCGTCCGGGACCGCGGACTACGAGCAGTACTTC
v_call: TRBV7-3
clone_size: NA
cdr3_length: 15
d_call: NA
j_call: TRBJ2-7

cdr3_aa: CSIAGASNTGELFF
cdr3_nt: TGCAGCATCGCTGGGGCGTCGAACACCGGGGAGCTGTTTTTT
v_call: TRBV29-1
clone_size: NA
cdr3_length: 14
d_call: NA
j_call: TRBJ2-2

cdr3_aa: CASSVDTGPTEAFF
cdr3_nt: TGTGCCAGTAGTGTCGATACAGGGCCCACTGAAGCTTTCTTT
v_call: TRBV19
clone_size: NA
cdr3_length: 14
d_call: NA
j_call: TRBJ1-1

cdr3_aa: CASSYSTDTQYF
cdr3_nt: TGTGCCAGCAGTTATAGCACAGATACGCAGTATTTT
v_call: TRBV27
clone_size: few
cdr3_length: 12
d_call: NA
j_call: TRBJ2-3

cdr3_aa: CASSPTGGGSPLHF
cdr3_nt: TGTGCCAGCAGCCCGACAGGGGGAGGTTCACCCCTCCACTTT
v_call: TRBV2
clone_size: NA
cdr3_length: 14
d_call: TRBD1
j_call: TRBJ1-6

cdr3_aa: CSVEGRTGWVTEAFF
cdr3_nt: TGCAGCGTTGAAGGCCGGACAGGGTGGGTCACTGAAGCTTTCTTT
v_call: TRBV29-1
clone_size: NA
cdr3_length: 15
d_call: TRBD1
j_call: TRBJ1-1

cdr3_aa: CASSKLQGAGELFF
cdr3_nt: TGTGCCAGCAGTAAGCTACAGGGGGCCGGGGAGCTGTTTTTT
v_call: TRBV28
clone_size: few
cdr3_length: 14
d_call: TRBD1
j_call: TRBJ2-2

cdr3_aa: CASSPLAGPYEQYF
cdr3_nt: TGTGCCAGCAGCCCTTTAGCGGGGCCCTACGAGCAGTACTTC
v_call: TRBV4-2
clone_size: NA
cdr3_length: 14
d_call: TRBD2
j_call: TRBJ2-7

cdr3_aa: CASSDKGSYEQYF
cdr3_nt: TGTGCCAGCAGTGACAAGGGCTCTTACGAGCAGTACTTC
v_call: TRBV25-1
clone_size: NA
cdr3_length: 13
d_call: NA
j_call: TRBJ2-7

cdr3_aa: CASSPPPAGSSTDTQYF
cdr3_nt: TGTGCCAGCAGCCCCCCCCCGGCAGGGTCTAGCACAGATACGCAGTATTTT
v_call: TRBV13
clone_size: NA
cdr3_length: 17
d_call: NA
j_call: TRBJ2-3

cdr3_aa: CASSLPGRAGGSTDTQYF
cdr3_nt: TGTGCCAGCAGCTTGCCCGGTCGGGCGGGTGGTAGCACAGATACGCAGTATTTT
v_call: TRBV13
clone_size: NA
cdr3_length: 18
d_call: NA
j_call: TRBJ2-3

cdr3_aa: CAWDAGGNEQFF
cdr3_nt: TGTGCCTGGGACGCCGGGGGCAATGAGCAGTTCTTC
v_call: TRBV30
clone_size: few
cdr3_length: 12
d_call: NA
j_call: TRBJ2-1

cdr3_aa: CASSYNQQTYEQYF
cdr3_nt: TGTGCCAGCAGTTACAACCAGCAAACCTACGAGCAGTACTTC
v_call: TRBV6-6
clone_size: medium-sized
cdr3_length: 14
d_call: NA
j_call: TRBJ2-7

cdr3_aa: CASSLHLGQGDYGYTF
cdr3_nt: TGTGCCAGCAGTTTACACCTAGGACAGGGGGACTATGGCTACACCTTC
v_call: TRBV27
clone_size: NA
cdr3_length: 16
d_call: TRBD1
j_call: TRBJ1-2

cdr3_aa: CASSLLSPRGYNEQFF
cdr3_nt: TGTGCCAGCAGTTTACTATCCCCGCGGGGGTACAATGAGCAGTTCTTC
v_call: TRBV27
clone_size: NA
cdr3_length: 16
d_call: TRBD2
j_call: TRBJ2-1

cdr3_aa: CASIQGNTEAFF
cdr3_nt: TGTGCCAGCATTCAGGGGAACACTGAAGCTTTCTTT
v_call: TRBV6-6
clone_size: few
cdr3_length: 12
d_call: NA
j_call: TRBJ1-1

cdr3_aa: CSVHSYNTEAFF
cdr3_nt: TGCAGCGTTCATTCCTATAACACTGAAGCTTTCTTT
v_call: TRBV29-1
clone_size: once
cdr3_length: 12
d_call: NA
j_call: TRBJ1-1

cdr3_aa: CASGFGDTQYF
cdr3_nt: TGTGCTAGTGGTTTCGGGGATACGCAGTATTTT
v_call: TRBV12-5
clone_size: NA
cdr3_length: 11
d_call: NA
j_call: TRBJ2-3

cdr3_aa: CASSLRVAGNTIYF
cdr3_nt: TGTGCCAGCAGTTTACGGGTAGCTGGAAACACCATATATTTT
v_call: TRBV28
clone_size: NA
cdr3_length: 14
d_call: NA
j_call: TRBJ1-3

cdr3_aa: CASSLTTRDTEAFF
cdr3_nt: TGCGCCAGCAGCCTGACGACCCGAGACACTGAAGCTTTCTTT
v_call: TRBV5-1
clone_size: NA
cdr3_length: 14
d_call: NA
j_call: TRBJ1-1

cdr3_aa: CASSEGPGSLMEGPQHF
cdr3_nt: TGTGCCAGCAGTGAAGGTCCGGGCAGTTTGATGGAGGGGCCCCAGCATTTT
v_call: TRBV6-1
clone_size: NA
cdr3_length: 17
d_call: NA
j_call: TRBJ1-5

cdr3_aa: CASSLAPAGFYEQYF
cdr3_nt: TGTGCCAGCAGCTTAGCGCCTGCGGGGTTCTACGAGCAGTACTTC
v_call: TRBV7-9
clone_size: few
cdr3_length: 15
d_call: NA
j_call: TRBJ2-7

cdr3_aa: CASSRDRNTEAFF
cdr3_nt: TGTGCCAGCAGCAGAGACAGGAACACTGAAGCTTTCTTT
v_call: TRBV7-9
clone_size: few
cdr3_length: 13
d_call: NA
j_call: TRBJ1-1

cdr3_aa: CSATGGLTYEQYF
cdr3_nt: TGCAGCGCGACAGGGGGCCTAACCTACGAGCAGTACTTC
v_call: TRBV29-1
clone_size: NA
cdr3_length: 13
d_call: TRBD1
j_call: TRBJ2-7

cdr3_aa: CAIRTDYEQYF
cdr3_nt: TGTGCCATCAGGACCGACTACGAGCAGTACTTC
v_call: TRBV10-3
clone_size: NA
cdr3_length: 11
d_call: NA
j_call: TRBJ2-7

cdr3_aa: CSVEEGRPGQGSTGELFF
cdr3_nt: TGCAGCGTTGAAGAGGGGAGGCCGGGACAGGGTTCGACCGGGGAGCTGTTTTTT
v_call: TRBV29-1
clone_size: NA
cdr3_length: 18
d_call: TRBD1
j_call: TRBJ2-2

cdr3_aa: CASTSGEGDNEQFF
cdr3_nt: TGTGCCAGCACCTCCGGGGAGGGGGACAATGAGCAGTTCTTC
v_call: TRBV7-9
clone_size: NA
cdr3_length: 14
d_call: NA
j_call: TRBJ2-1

cdr3_aa: CASSPGQTYGYTF
cdr3_nt: TGTGCCAGCAGCCCCGGACAGACGTATGGCTACACCTTC
v_call: TRBV14
clone_size: few
cdr3_length: 13
d_call: NA
j_call: TRBJ1-2

cdr3_aa: CASSPLGATSGGSQETQYF
cdr3_nt: TGCGCCAGCAGCCCTCTTGGGGCAACTAGCGGGGGATCCCAAGAGACCCAGTACTTC
v_call: TRBV4-1
clone_size: few
cdr3_length: 19
d_call: TRBD2
j_call: TRBJ2-5

cdr3_aa: CSVLRGQNQETQYF
cdr3_nt: TGCAGCGTTCTCCGGGGACAGAACCAAGAGACCCAGTACTTC
v_call: TRBV29-1
clone_size: NA
cdr3_length: 14
d_call: TRBD1
j_call: TRBJ2-5